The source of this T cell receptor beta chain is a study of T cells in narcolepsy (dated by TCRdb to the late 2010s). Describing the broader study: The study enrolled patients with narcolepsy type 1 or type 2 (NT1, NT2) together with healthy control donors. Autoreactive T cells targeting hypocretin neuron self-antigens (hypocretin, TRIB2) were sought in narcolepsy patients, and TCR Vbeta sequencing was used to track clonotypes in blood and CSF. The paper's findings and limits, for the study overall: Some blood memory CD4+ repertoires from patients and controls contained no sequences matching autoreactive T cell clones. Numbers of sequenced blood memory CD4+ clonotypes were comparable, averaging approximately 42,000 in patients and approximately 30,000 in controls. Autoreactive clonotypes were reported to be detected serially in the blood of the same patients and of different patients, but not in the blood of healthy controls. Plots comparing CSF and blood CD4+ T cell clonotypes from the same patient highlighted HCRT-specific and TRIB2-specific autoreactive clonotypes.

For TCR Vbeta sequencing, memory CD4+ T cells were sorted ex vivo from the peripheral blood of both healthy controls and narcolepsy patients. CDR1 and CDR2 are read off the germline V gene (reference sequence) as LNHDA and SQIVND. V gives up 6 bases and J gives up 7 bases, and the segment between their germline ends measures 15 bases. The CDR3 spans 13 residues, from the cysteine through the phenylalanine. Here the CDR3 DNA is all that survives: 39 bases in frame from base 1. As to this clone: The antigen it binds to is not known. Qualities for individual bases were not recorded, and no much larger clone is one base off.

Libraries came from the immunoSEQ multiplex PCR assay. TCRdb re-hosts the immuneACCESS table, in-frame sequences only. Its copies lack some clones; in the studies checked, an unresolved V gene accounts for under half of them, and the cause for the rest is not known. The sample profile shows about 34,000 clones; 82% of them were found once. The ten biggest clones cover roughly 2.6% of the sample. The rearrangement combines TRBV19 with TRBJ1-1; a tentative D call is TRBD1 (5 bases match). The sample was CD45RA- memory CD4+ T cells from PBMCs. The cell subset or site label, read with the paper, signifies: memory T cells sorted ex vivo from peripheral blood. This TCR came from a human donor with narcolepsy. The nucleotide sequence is TGTGCCAGTAGCCGGGAGGGGCAGGGTGAAGCTTTCTTT. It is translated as CASSREGQGEAFF.